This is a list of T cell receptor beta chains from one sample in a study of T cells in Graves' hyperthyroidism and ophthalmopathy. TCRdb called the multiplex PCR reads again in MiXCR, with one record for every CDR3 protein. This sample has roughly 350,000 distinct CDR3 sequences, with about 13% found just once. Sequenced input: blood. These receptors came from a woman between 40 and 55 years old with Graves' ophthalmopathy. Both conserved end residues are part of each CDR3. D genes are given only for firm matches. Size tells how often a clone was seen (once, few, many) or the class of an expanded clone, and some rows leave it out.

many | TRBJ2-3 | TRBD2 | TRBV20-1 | CSASRQLTSWSTDTQYF | TGCAGTGCTAGTAGACAACTGACTAGCTGGAGCACAGATACGCAGTATTTT
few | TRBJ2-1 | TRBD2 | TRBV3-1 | CASSQSPSGDNEQFF | TGTGCCAGCAGCCAATCGCCGAGCGGGGACAATGAGCAGTTCTTC
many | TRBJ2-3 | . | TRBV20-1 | CSAELNTDTQYF | TGCAGTGCTGAATTGAACACAGATACGCAGTATTTT
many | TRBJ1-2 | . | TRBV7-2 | CASSLETSGNYGYTF | TGTGCCAGCAGCTTAGAAACCTCGGGAAACTATGGCTACACCTTC
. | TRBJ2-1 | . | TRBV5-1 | CASSREEGAFNEQFF | TGCGCCAGCAGCCGGGAGGAGGGGGCGTTCAATGAGCAGTTCTTC
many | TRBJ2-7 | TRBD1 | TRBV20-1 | CSATGQGSHEQYF | TGCAGTGCTACAGGACAGGGTTCGCACGAGCAGTACTTC
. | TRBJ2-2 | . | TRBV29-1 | CSVEASGTGELFF | TGCAGCGTTGAGGCGAGTGGCACCGGGGAGCTGTTTTTT
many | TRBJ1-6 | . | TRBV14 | CASSQRTGPDNSPLHF | TGTGCCAGCAGCCAACGGACGGGTCCAGATAATTCACCCCTCCACTTT
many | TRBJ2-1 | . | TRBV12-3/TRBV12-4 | CASSLGLRDGNEQFF | TGTGCCAGCAGTCTAGGGTTGAGAGACGGCAATGAGCAGTTCTTC
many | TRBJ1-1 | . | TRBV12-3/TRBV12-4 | CASSFGENTEAFF | TGTGCCAGCAGTTTCGGGGAGAACACTGAAGCTTTCTTT
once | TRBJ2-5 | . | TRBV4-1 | CASSHTFGGQETQYF | TGCGCCAGCAGCCATACTTTCGGGGGCCAAGAGACCCAGTACTTC
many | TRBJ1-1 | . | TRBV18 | CASSPPNIRLGTEAFF | TGTGCCAGCTCACCACCGAACATTCGATTGGGCACTGAAGCTTTCTTT
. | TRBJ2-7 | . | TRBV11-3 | CASSLVSQSYEQYF | TGTGCCAGCAGCTTAGTAAGCCAGTCCTACGAGCAGTACTTC
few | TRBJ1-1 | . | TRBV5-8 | CASSLLRAFF | TGTGCCAGCAGCTTGTTGCGCGCTTTCTTT
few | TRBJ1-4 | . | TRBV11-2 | CASSFKGATNEKLFF | TGTGCCAGCAGCTTTAAGGGTGCAACTAATGAAAAACTGTTTTTT
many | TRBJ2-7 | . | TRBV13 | CASSLGQRTYEQYF | TGTGCCAGCAGCTTAGGACAACGAACCTACGAGCAGTACTTC
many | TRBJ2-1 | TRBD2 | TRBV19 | CATSKGLAGEVGYNEQFF | TGTGCCACTTCAAAGGGACTAGCGGGAGAGGTCGGGTACAATGAGCAGTTCTTC
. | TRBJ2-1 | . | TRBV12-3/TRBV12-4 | CASSHTRQGGGNEQFF | TGTGCCAGCAGTCACACAAGACAGGGAGGGGGCAATGAGCAGTTCTTC
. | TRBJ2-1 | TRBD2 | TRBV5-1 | CASSLAAGGLYNEQFF | TGCGCCAGCAGCTTGGCAGCGGGGGGCCTCTACAATGAGCAGTTCTTC
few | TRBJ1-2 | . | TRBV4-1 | CASSPDNPYGYTF | TGCGCCAGCAGCCCGGACAACCCTTATGGCTACACCTTC
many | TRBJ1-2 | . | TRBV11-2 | CASSPDNRDGYTF | TGTGCCAGCAGCCCGGACAATAGGGATGGCTACACCTTC
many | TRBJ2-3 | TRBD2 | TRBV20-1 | CSAREASGGGRNTQYF | TGCAGTGCTAGAGAAGCTAGCGGGGGGGGGAGGAATACGCAGTATTTT
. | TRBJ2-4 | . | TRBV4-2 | CASSQEEHRGIQYF | TGTGCCAGCAGCCAGGAGGAGCATAGGGGCATTCAGTACTTC
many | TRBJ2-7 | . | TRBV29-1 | CSVTDSSYEQYF | TGCAGCGTGACGGACAGCTCCTACGAGCAGTACTTC
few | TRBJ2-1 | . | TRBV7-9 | CASSSRRGSSYNEQFF | TGTGCCAGCAGCTCCCGTAGGGGAAGCTCCTACAATGAGCAGTTCTTC
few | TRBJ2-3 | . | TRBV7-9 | CASRKWGDSTDTQYF | TGTGCCAGCAGGAAGTGGGGGGACTCCACAGATACGCAGTATTTT
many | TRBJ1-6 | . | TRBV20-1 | CSARDGRVNSPLHF | TGCAGTGCTAGAGATGGCAGGGTGAATTCACCCCTCCACTTT
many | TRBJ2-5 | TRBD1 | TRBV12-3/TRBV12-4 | CASSSSRTGRTRETQYF | TGTGCCAGCAGTTCCTCAAGGACAGGGAGGACCAGAGAGACCCAGTACTTC
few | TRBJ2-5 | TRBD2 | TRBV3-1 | CASSESGRAETQYF | TGTGCCAGCAGCGAAAGCGGGAGGGCGGAGACCCAGTACTTC
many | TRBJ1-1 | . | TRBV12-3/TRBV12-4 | CPIQRQTLMNTEAFF | TGTCCGATCCAGCGACAAACTCTTATGAACACTGAAGCTTTCTTT
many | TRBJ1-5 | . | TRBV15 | CATSRDVDSNQPQHF | TGTGCCACCAGCAGAGACGTGGATAGCAATCAGCCCCAGCATTTT
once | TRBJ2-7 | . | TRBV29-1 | CSVDPGGGYEQYF | TGCAGCGTTGACCCAGGGGGGGGCTACGAGCAGTACTTC
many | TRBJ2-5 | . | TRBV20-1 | CSARRGRETQYF | TGCAGTGCCCGCCGGGGGCGTGAGACCCAGTACTTC
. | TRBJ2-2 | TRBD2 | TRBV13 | CASSPLAGVVTGELFF | TGTGCCAGCAGCCCCTTAGCGGGAGTGGTCACCGGGGAGCTGTTTTTT
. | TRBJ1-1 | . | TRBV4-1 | CASSLNRAEAFF | TGCGCCAGCAGCCTAAACAGGGCTGAAGCTTTCTTT
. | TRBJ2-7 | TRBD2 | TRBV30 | CAWSRLAGVSEQYF | TGTGCCTGGAGTAGACTAGCGGGAGTGAGCGAGCAGTACTTC
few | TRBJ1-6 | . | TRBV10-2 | CASRDIYNSPLHF | TGCGCCAGCCGGGACATCTATAATTCACCCCTCCACTTT
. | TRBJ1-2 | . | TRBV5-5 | CASSLEEQGPLLNGYTF | TGTGCCAGCAGCTTGGAGGAGCAGGGGCCACTTTTAAATGGCTACACCTTC
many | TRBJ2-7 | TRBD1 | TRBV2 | CASSDRDSFEQYF | TGTGCCAGCAGCGACAGGGATTCCTTCGAGCAGTACTTC
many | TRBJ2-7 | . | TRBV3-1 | CASSSYFGYEQYF | TGTGCCAGCAGCTCATACTTCGGGTACGAGCAGTACTTC
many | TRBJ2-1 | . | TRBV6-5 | CASSYLEARWNEQFF | TGTGCCAGCAGTTACTTGGAGGCCCGGTGGAATGAGCAGTTCTTC
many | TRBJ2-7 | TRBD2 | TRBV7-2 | CASSSSSGGYRYEQYF | TGTGCCAGCAGCTCCTCTAGCGGGGGGTACCGCTACGAGCAGTACTTC
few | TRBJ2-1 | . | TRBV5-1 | CASSFWRAHYNEQFF | TGCGCCAGCAGCTTTTGGAGGGCCCACTACAATGAGCAGTTCTTC
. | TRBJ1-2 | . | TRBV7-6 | CASRSEGIGGYTF | TGTGCCAGCAGGTCCGAAGGGATTGGTGGCTACACCTTC
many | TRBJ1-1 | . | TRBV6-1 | CASSDRFTEAFF | TGTGCCAGCAGTGACAGATTCACTGAAGCTTTCTTT
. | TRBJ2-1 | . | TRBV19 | CASSVGFNEQFF | TGTGCCAGTAGTGTAGGTTTCAATGAGCAGTTCTTC
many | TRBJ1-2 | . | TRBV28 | CASSLREYGYTF | TGTGCCAGCAGTCTCAGGGAATATGGCTACACCTTC
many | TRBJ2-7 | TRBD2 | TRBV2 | CASSESSGSDEQYF | TGTGCCAGCAGTGAGTCTAGCGGGAGCGACGAGCAGTACTTC
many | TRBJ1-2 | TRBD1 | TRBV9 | CASSASGQGADGYTF | TGTGCCAGCAGCGCCTCCGGACAGGGGGCCGATGGCTACACCTTC
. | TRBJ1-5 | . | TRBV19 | CASGLNHGRQHF | TGTGCCAGTGGCCTGAATCACGGGAGACAGCATTTT
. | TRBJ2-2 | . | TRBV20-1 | CSAPADTGELFF | TGCAGTGCCCCGGCGGACACCGGGGAGCTGTTTTTT
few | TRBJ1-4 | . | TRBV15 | CATKKHPYEKLFF | TGTGCCACCAAAAAGCACCCTTATGAAAAACTGTTTTTT
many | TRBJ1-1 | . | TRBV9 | CASSVGSMGTEAFF | TGTGCCAGCAGCGTAGGTTCGATGGGCACTGAAGCTTTCTTT
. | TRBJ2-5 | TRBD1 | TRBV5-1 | CASSFGLQGETQYF | TGCGCCAGCAGCTTCGGTCTACAGGGGGAGACCCAGTACTTC
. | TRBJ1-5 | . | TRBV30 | CAWTPEGNQPQHF | TGTGCCTGGACCCCAGAGGGCAATCAGCCCCAGCATTTT
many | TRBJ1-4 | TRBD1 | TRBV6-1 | CASSWGQGAGKLFF | TGTGCCAGCAGTTGGGGACAGGGGGCGGGAAAACTGTTTTTT
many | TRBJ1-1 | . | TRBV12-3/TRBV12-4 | CATTLGGGRNTEAFF | TGTGCCACTACTCTCGGAGGGGGTCGGAACACTGAAGCTTTCTTT
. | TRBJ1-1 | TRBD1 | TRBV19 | CASRPGTEYTEAFF | TGTGCCAGTAGACCTGGGACAGAGTACACTGAAGCTTTCTTT